The 5 T cell receptor beta chains below were found in one sample sequenced in a study of blood T cell repertoires in COVID-19. TCRdb's copy holds only in-frame clones and misses some; the assay was immunoSEQ multiplex PCR. The data contain around 71,000 clones, about four fifths of them seen just once; the ten biggest clones take up 28%. The specimen was peripheral blood. The receptors come from a man between 70 and 80 years old with acute or convalescent COVID-19.

V gene TRBV30 combines with J gene TRBJ1-4; no clear D. The CDR3 runs to 12 residues. With 0 bases removed from V and 7 bases from J, the gap between germline ends came to 6 bases. In germline, CDR1 is GTSNPN, CDR2 SVGIG (reference sequence). The CDR3 loop reads CAWSVRGEKLFF. CDR3 DNA sequence: TGTGCCTGGAGTGTACGAGGTGAAAAACTGTTTTTT.

As concerns this clone: At one end, the junction sequence differs from germline, possibly due to a read error. CDR3 amino acids: CASSQDPAGLKF. CDR3 in DNA: TGTGCCAGCAGCCAAGATCCCGCGGGACTGAAGTTC. This rearrangement joins TRBV3-1 (or the pseudogene TRBV3-2) to TRBJ2-7, with a possible D match to TRBD2 (6 bases). Germline V gene data show CDR1 as LGHDT and CDR2 as YNNKEL (reference sequence). This CDR3 spans 12 amino acids.

The chain combines TRBV29-1 with TRBJ2-3, with TRBD2 identical over 9 bases. Germline lookup yields CDR1 SQVTM and CDR2 ANQGSEA. The CDR3 loop spans 12 amino acids. The CDR3 nucleotides are TGCAGTGGCGGGAGGGGTACAGATACGCAGTATTTT. It translates to CSGGRGTDTQYF.

This chain connects TRBV5-1 to TRBJ2-1, with D maybe TRBD2 (5 bases). The ends were cut back, 4 bases at V and 2 bases at J, with 13 bases in the middle. Germline CDR1 SGHRS, CDR2 YFSETQ. This CDR3 region has 15 residues. CDR3 sequence reads: CASSVSSRPYNEQFF. The DNA of the CDR3 is TGCGCCAGCAGCGTGTCTAGCCGGCCCTACAATGAGCAGTTCTTC.

V gene TRBV18 combines with J gene TRBJ1-3; D perhaps matches TRBD1 (6 bases). CDR1 and CDR2 from the germline V gene are KGHSH and LQKENI. The CDR3 covers 17 residues. V lost 6 bases, J lost 3 bases, and 21 bases lay in between. The CDR3 here is CASSRSPDSTIGNTIYF. In nucleotides, the CDR3 is TGTGCCAGCTCCCGGTCTCCGGACAGTACGATTGGAAACACCATATATTTT. The variable domain in full, completed from reference TRBV18 and TRBJ1-3, reads NAGVMQNPRHLVRRRGQEARLRCSPMKGHSHVYWYRQLPEEGLKFMVYLQKENIIDESGMPKERFSAEFPKEGPSILRIQQVVRGDSAAYFCASSRSPDSTIGNTIYFGEGSWLTVV.